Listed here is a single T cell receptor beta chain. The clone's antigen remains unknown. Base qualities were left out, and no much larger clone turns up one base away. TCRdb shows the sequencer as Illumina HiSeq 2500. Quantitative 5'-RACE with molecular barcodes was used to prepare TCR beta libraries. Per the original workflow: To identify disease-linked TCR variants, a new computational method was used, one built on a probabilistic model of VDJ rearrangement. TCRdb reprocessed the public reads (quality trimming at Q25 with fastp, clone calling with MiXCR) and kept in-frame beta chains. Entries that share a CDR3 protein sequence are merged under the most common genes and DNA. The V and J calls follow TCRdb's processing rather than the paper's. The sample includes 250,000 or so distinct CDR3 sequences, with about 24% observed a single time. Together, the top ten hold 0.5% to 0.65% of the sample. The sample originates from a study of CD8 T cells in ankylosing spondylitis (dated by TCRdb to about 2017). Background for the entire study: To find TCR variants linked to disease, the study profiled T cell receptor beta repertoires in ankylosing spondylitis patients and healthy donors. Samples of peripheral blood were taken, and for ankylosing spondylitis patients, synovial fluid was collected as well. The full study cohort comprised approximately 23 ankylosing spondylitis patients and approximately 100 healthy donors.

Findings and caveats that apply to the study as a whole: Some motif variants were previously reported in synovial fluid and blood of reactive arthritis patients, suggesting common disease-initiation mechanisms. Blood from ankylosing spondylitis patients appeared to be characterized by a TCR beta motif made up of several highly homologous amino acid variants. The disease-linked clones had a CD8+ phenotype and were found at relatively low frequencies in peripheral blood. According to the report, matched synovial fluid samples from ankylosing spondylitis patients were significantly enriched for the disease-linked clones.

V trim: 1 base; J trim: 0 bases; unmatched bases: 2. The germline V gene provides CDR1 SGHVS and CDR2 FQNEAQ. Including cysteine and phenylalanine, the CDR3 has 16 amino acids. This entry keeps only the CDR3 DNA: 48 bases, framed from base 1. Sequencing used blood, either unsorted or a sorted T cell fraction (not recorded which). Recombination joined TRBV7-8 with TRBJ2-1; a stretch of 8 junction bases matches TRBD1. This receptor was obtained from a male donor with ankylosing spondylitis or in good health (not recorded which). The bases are TGTGCCAGCAGCTTAGGGGGGACAGGCTCCTACAATGAGCAGTTCTTC. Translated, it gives CASSLGGTGSYNEQFF.